A selection of T cell receptor beta chains follows, all from one sample in a study of blood T cell repertoires in COVID-19. Libraries were prepared by immunoSEQ multiplex PCR; TCRdb keeps only in-frame clonotypes and omits some of them. The data contain about 360,000 clones, 75% to 90% of them singletons. The sequencing sample was made of peripheral blood. The receptors were sampled from a woman aged 55-75 years with COVID-19, enrolled during active disease. Both conserved end residues are part of each CDR3. D genes are given only for firm matches. Clone sizes are given selectively: once, few, many, or a class where the clone is expanded.

>TRBV19|TRBJ1-5|NA|NA
TGTGCCAGTAGTGATCGGGGGAAGGAGGGCAATCAGCCCCAGCATTTT
CASSDRGKEGNQPQHF
>TRBV2|TRBJ1-5|NA|NA
TGTGCCAGCAGCGGCAGGGAACGTCAGCCCCAGCATTTT
CASSGRERQPQHF
>TRBV5-6|TRBJ2-7|NA|NA
TGTGCCAGCAGCCGGGGGACGGTGGTAGCCTACGAGCAGTACTTC
CASSRGTVVAYEQYF
>TRBV6-5|TRBJ2-2|NA|NA
TGTGCCAGCAGTTTTGATTCCGGGACGAACACCGGGGAGCTGTTTTTT
CASSFDSGTNTGELFF
>TRBV6-5|TRBJ2-7|TRBD1|once
TGTGCCAGCAGTCGACAGGGGGCTGGGGAGCAGTACTTC
CASSRQGAGEQYF
>TRBV6-6|TRBJ1-3|NA|NA
TGTGCCAGCAGTTACTCGGACATCTCTGGAAACACCATATATTTT
CASSYSDISGNTIYF
>TRBV5-6|TRBJ2-3|NA|NA
TGTGCCAGCAGCTTGGGCAGTAGCACAGATACGCAGTATTTT
CASSLGSSTDTQYF
>TRBV7-8|TRBJ2-5|NA|NA
TGTGCCAGCAGCACAAGCCGGGAGGAGACCCAGTACTTC
CASSTSREETQYF
>TRBV10-1|TRBJ1-5|TRBD1|NA
TGCGCCACTGCCGGGACAGGGACTCAGCCCCAGCATTTT
CATAGTGTQPQHF
>TRBV9|TRBJ2-3|NA|once
TGTGCCAGCAGCGGGGACTCCGGGATCACAGATACGCAGTATTTT
CASSGDSGITDTQYF
>TRBV5-1|TRBJ1-1|TRBD1|NA
TGCGCCAGCAGCCAAGTCAGACAGGGCGGCCTGTACACTGAAGCTTTCTTT
CASSQVRQGGLYTEAFF
>TRBV10-3|TRBJ1-2|TRBD1|NA
TGTGCCATCAGTGAATATGTGACAGGGTCAGGCACCTTC
CAISEYVTGSGTF
>TRBV11-2|TRBJ2-1|NA|NA
TGTGCCAGCAGCTTAGATAGGGGTAGCTACAATGAGCAGTTCTTC
CASSLDRGSYNEQFF
>TRBV6-1|TRBJ2-6|NA|NA
TGTGCCAGCAGTGACGGGGCTGGGGCCAACGTCCTGACTTTC
CASSDGAGANVLTF
>TRBV5-1|TRBJ2-3|TRBD2|NA
TGCGCCAGCCCCCGGGGCCTAGCGGGGAGTGATACGCAGTATTTT
CASPRGLAGSDTQYF
>TRBV2|TRBJ2-2|NA|NA
TGTGCCAGCAGTAGGGGACAATCGAACACCGGGGAGCTGTTTTTT
CASSRGQSNTGELFF
>TRBV2|TRBJ2-1|NA|NA
TGTGCCAGCAGTGAAATGGCCCTAGCGCTCAATGAGCAGTTCTTC
CASSEMALALNEQFF
>TRBV6-5|TRBJ1-2|TRBD1|NA
TGTGCCAGCAGACCGACAGGGGGTGATGGCTACACCTTC
CASRPTGGDGYTF
>TRBV4-2|TRBJ2-1|TRBD2|NA
TGTGCCAGCAGCCAGGCTGGACTAGCGAGAGACAATGAGCAGTTCTTC
CASSQAGLARDNEQFF
>TRBV7-2|TRBJ1-2|TRBD1|NA
TGTGCCAGCAGCTCCACTAGAGCCGGGACAGGGGGCGCGGGCTACACCTTC
CASSSTRAGTGGAGYTF
>TRBV4-1|TRBJ1-3|NA|NA
TGCGCCAGCAGCCAAGGGGCCGTCTTGGGAAACACCATATATTTT
CASSQGAVLGNTIYF
>TRBV27|TRBJ1-6|NA|NA
TGTGCCAGCAGTCCGGGACTGTATAATTCACCCCTCCACTTT
CASSPGLYNSPLHF
>TRBV4-1|TRBJ2-7|NA|few
TGCGCCAGCAGCCAGACACTGAGCTCCTACGAGCAGTACTTC
CASSQTLSSYEQYF
>TRBV11-2|TRBJ1-1|NA|NA
TGTGCCAGCAGCCTCGGACAGAATGAAGCTTTCTTT
CASSLGQNEAFF
>TRBV9|TRBJ1-1|NA|few
TGTGCCAGCGTGGGACGGGGGGAAGCTTTCTTT
CASVGRGEAFF
>TRBV9|TRBJ2-3|TRBD2|NA
TGTGCCAGCAGCGGACCTAAGCGGGGGGTATCAGATACGCAGTATTTT
CASSGPKRGVSDTQYF
>TRBV19|TRBJ1-6|TRBD1|few
TGTGCCAGTAGTACCCTGGGACAGGGGCCACCCCTCCACTTT
CASSTLGQGPPLHF
>TRBV9|TRBJ2-7|TRBD2|NA
TGTGCCAGCAGCGAGAGGGGACTAGCGGGGGCCCGCGAGCAGTACTTC
CASSERGLAGAREQYF
>TRBV21-1|TRBJ2-1|NA|NA
TGTGCCAGCAGCTTCGCGGGGGGGCCCATTACCTACTACAATGAGCAGTTCTTC
CASSFAGGPITYYNEQFF
>TRBV4-1|TRBJ1-1|NA|once
TGCGCCAGCAGCCAAGATAGCGAAGGGCGAGCTTTCTTT
CASSQDSEGRAFF
>TRBV30|TRBJ1-4|NA|NA
TGTGCCTGGACCAGTCCCACGAGGGCGATTGATAATGAAAAACTGTTTTTT
CAWTSPTRAIDNEKLFF
>TRBV3-1/TRBV3-2|TRBJ2-2|TRBD1|NA
TGTGCCAGCAGTCACAGGGGCACCGGGGAGCTGTTTTTT
CASSHRGTGELFF
>TRBV7-2|TRBJ2-1|TRBD2|once
TGTGCCAGCAGCTTAGTTAGCGGGGGGGCCGATGAGCAGTTCTTC
CASSLVSGGADEQFF
>TRBV5-1|TRBJ2-3|NA|NA
TGCGCCAGCAGCTTGGCCGGTGAGGATACGCAGTATTTT
CASSLAGEDTQYF
>TRBV6-5|TRBJ2-7|NA|NA
TGTGCCAGCACCAAACTCTACGAGCAGTACTTC
CASTKLYEQYF
>TRBV6-6|TRBJ2-7|TRBD2|NA
TGTGCCAGCAGTGCGACTAGCGGGGGGTATCGGTACTTC
CASSATSGGYRYF
>TRBV11-2|TRBJ2-1|TRBD1|NA
TGTGCCAGCAACAACAGGGGAATTAGTGAGCAGTTCTTC
CASNNRGISEQFF
>TRBV24-1|TRBJ1-2|TRBD1|NA
TGTGCCACCAGTGATTTCCAGAGGGGGCCGTCTTCCTATGGCTACACCTTC
CATSDFQRGPSSYGYTF
>TRBV9|TRBJ1-2|NA|once
TGTGCCAGCAGCGCAACGGGACATCCTACAACCCTGGGCTACACCTTC
CASSATGHPTTLGYTF
>TRBV29-1|TRBJ1-5|TRBD1|NA
TGCAGCGCCGGACAGGGGAACCCGTATAGCAATCAGCCCCAGCATTTT
CSAGQGNPYSNQPQHF
>TRBV9|TRBJ1-2|TRBD1|NA
TGTGCCAGCAGCCCCGGACAGGGAGGTGGCTACACCTTC
CASSPGQGGGYTF
>TRBV9|TRBJ2-7|TRBD1|NA
TGTGCCAGCAGCGGGTCCGGGACAGGGGCCGAGCAGTACTTC
CASSGSGTGAEQYF
>TRBV2|TRBJ1-1|TRBD1|NA
TGTGCCAGAGGGAGACAGGGGACACCATCTGAAGCTTTCTTT
CARGRQGTPSEAFF
>TRBV27|TRBJ1-6|NA|NA
TGTGCCAGCAGTAACACAGGTTCACCCCTCCACTTT
CASSNTGSPLHF
>TRBV7-9|TRBJ2-6|TRBD1|few
TGTGCCCGCGGGACAGGTACCTACTCTGGGGCCAACGTCCTGACTTTC
CARGTGTYSGANVLTF
>TRBV13|TRBJ2-3|NA|NA
TGTGCCAGCAGCCCCCCCATCACAGATACGCAGTATTTT
CASSPPITDTQYF
>TRBV28|TRBJ1-4|NA|NA
TGTGCCTGCGGTGGGGATGGGAGGAGGGAAAAACTGTTTTTT
CACGGDGRREKLFF
>TRBV7-2|TRBJ2-6|TRBD2|NA
TGTGCCAGCAGCTTAAGGAGCGGGGGGCCTCCAGGGGCCAACGTCCTGACTTTC
CASSLRSGGPPGANVLTF